This entry lists 5 T cell receptor beta chains sequenced from one sample in a study of T cells expressing NK-cell markers. TCRdb re-called the 5' RACE reads and catalogs CDR3 proteins one per entry, DNA excluded. Its table lists about 170,000 distinct CDR3 sequences. The specimen was blood T cells: a sorted CD56 or NKG2C T cell subset, CD4+ or CD8+ T cells, or bulk PBMC T cells (not recorded which). The receptors shown here come from a man aged 18 to 69 in good health.

This chain connects TRBV6-4 to TRBJ2-7; TCRdb reports TRBD1, a call that lacks DNA to check it against. The CDR3 has 14 amino acids. Germline CDR1 reads MRHNA; CDR2 reads SNTAGT. CDR3 loop: CASSEEGASYEQYF.

The rearrangement joins TRBV7-6 to TRBJ2-1; no DNA is available, so the TRBD2 call from TCRdb remains unchecked. The CDR3 is 13 residues long. Germline lookup yields CDR1 SGHVS and CDR2 FNYEAQ. CDR3 in amino acids: CASSLVAYDSKFF. Full variable domain (missing parts from reference TRBV7-6 and TRBJ2-1): GAGVSQSPRYKVTKRGQDVALRCDPISGHVSLYWYRQALGQGPEFLTYFNYEAQQDKSGLPNDRFSAERPEGSISTLTIQRTEQRDSAMYRCASSLVAYDSKFFGPGTRLTVL.

This chain connects TRBV3-1 to TRBJ2-7; TCRdb reports TRBD1, a call that lacks DNA to check it against. Germline CDR1 LGHDT, CDR2 YNNKEL (reference sequence). There are 13 residues in the CDR3. CDR3 region: CASGTETSYEQYF.

The chain is built from TRBV7-9 and TRBJ1-6; TCRdb calls TRBD1, which cannot be checked without DNA. This CDR3 region has 12 residues. CDR1 and CDR2 (germline): SEHNR, FQNEAQ (reference sequence). The CDR3 sequence is CASGQGTSPLHF. The whole variable domain, remainder taken from reference TRBV7-9 and TRBJ1-6, is DTGVSQNPRHKITKRGQNVTFRCDPISEHNRLYWYRQTLGQGPEFLTYFQNEAQLEKSRLLSDRFSAERPKGSFSTLEIQRTEQGDSAMYLCASGQGTSPLHFGNGTRLTVT.

The chain combines TRBV6-6 with TRBJ2-7. Germline V CDR1 and CDR2: MNHNY, SVGAGI (reference sequence). This CDR3 spans 13 amino acids. This chain's CDR3 is CASRQDAYYEQYF.